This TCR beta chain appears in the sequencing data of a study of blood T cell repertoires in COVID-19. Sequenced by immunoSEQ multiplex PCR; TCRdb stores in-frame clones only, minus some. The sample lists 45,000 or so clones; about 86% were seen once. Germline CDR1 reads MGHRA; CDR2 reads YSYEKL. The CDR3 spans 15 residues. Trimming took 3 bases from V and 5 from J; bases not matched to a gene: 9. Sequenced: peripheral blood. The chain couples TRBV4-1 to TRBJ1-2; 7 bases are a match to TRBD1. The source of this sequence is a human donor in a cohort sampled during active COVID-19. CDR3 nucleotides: TGCGCCAGCAGCCAGGACCGGGACAGCTTTTATGGCTACACCTTC. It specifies CASSQDRDSFYGYTF.